This T cell receptor (beta chain) was documented in a study of blood T cells in healthy people across ages (dated by TCRdb to the mid-2010s). For the wider study: In model experiments, template switching captured roughly one uniquely barcoded TCR beta cDNA molecule for every two T cells. To avoid experimental bias, donors of different ages were distributed randomly across sequencing lanes. For two donors (one aged 18 to 30 and one aged 80 or older), the study analyzed two additional independent replicas of 1 million unique cDNA reads from the same blood draw. Age-related changes in TCR beta repertoire diversity were measured in the study by deep sequencing normalized with unique cDNA molecular identifiers. The donors were divided into four age groups: young (average roughly 17 years), middle-aged (roughly 42), aged (about 60) and long-lived (about 79).

What the study reported, not specific to this receptor: As age increased, observed TCR beta diversity per million T cells dropped in a roughly linear way, and a significant reduction was already evident by age around 41. Total diversity estimates from one million sequenced T cells were considered lower bounds and underestimates. The CMV infection status of donors was not known, potentially confounding age-related changes in expanded clonotypes. Compared with the aged group, the long-lived group had more naive CD4+ T cells, fewer expanded clones and increased TCR diversity, a pattern suggesting age selection. Observed TCR beta diversity correlated strongly with the percentage of naive T cells measured by flow cytometry. Because profiling used bulk unsorted PBMCs, naive and antigen-experienced compartments could not be compared conclusively.

This clonotype was counted between two and nine times. Its recognized antigen is unknown. Qualities for individual bases were not recorded, and no much larger clone is one base off. After removal of 0 bases from V and 5 bases from J, the junction retains 2 bases not matched to a gene. Measured from the cysteine to the phenylalanine, the CDR3 is 16 residues long. Only the CDR3 region is kept as DNA, spanning 48 bases read in frame from base 1. CDR1 and CDR2 were assigned from the germline V gene as SGHRS and YFSETQ. The library was made by 5' RACE. The listed sequencing device is Illumina HiSeq 2500. A second about 7 to 11 cycle PCR used a sample-barcoded 5' primer and a J-beta primer mix. Each TCR beta cDNA molecule received a unique molecular identifier from a template-switch 5' adaptor carrying 12 random nucleotides. At least 2.5 million CDR3-containing paired-end reads were obtained from each sample. All of the RNA was converted into first-strand cDNA using the Mint cDNA synthesis kit, with a TRBC-specific oligonucleotide serving as the primer. Following uracil-DNA glycosylase treatment, all cDNA underwent a first 18-cycle PCR with the universal primers M1SS and BC2_uni_R. As for the original processing: For normalization, 1 million high-quality reads were randomly selected from each sample, with every read carrying a distinct molecular identifier. Reads sharing molecular identifiers were discarded rather than binned into consensus sequences. CDR3 identification, clonotype clustering and error correction used MiTCR with a Q25 quality threshold and the strictest error-elimination algorithm. A nonparametric unseen species model using Euler transformation provided a lower-bound estimate of total TCR beta diversity. Through fastp at Q25 and MiXCR, TCRdb rebuilt clones from the public reads, retaining in-frame beta chains. Entries are consolidated by CDR3 protein sequence, retaining the most common genes and DNA. The authors' filters were not applied to this entry. In this sample the table shows roughly 1,800,000 distinct CDR3 sequences, around half of which occur a single time. The top ten constitute approximately 2% of the sample.

The approximately 40 donors, aged 6 to 90 years, were systemically healthy Caucasian individuals from Russia. Ten milliliters of peripheral blood were drawn from each donor into EDTA-treated Vacutainer tubes. PBMCs were isolated by Ficoll-Paque density-gradient centrifugation, with at least 6 million obtained per sample. Trizol reagent was used to extract total RNA from the PBMCs, yielding at least 6 micrograms per sample. For every donor, an aliquot of PBMCs went through flow cytometry to measure the percentages of naive CD45RAhigh/CD27high T cells. The source material was blood. The V gene is TRBV5-1 and the J gene is TRBJ2-3; 14 of the junction bases match TRBD2. This sequence originates from a woman between 35 and 50 years old in good health. In nucleotides, the sequence is TGCGCCAGCAGCTTGGGGACTAGCGGGAGGAGAGATACGCAGTATTTT. Translated, it reads CASSLGTSGRRDTQYF.